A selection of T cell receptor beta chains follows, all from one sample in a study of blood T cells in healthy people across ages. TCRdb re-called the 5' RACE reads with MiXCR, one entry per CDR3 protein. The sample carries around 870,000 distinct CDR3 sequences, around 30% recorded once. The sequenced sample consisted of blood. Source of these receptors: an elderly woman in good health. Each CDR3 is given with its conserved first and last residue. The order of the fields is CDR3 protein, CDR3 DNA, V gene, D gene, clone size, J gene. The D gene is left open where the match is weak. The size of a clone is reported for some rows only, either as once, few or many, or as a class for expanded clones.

CASSQAGVGYTF TGCGCCAGCAGCCAGGCAGGGGTTGGCTACACCTTC TRBV4-3 NA many TRBJ1-2
CASTARTASSYNERYF TGCGCCAGCACAGCCCGCACCGCCAGCTCCTACAATGAGCGGTACTTC TRBV5-1 NA few TRBJ2-1
CARSSGGTEKLFF TGTGCCAGATCAAGCGGAGGCACCGAAAAACTGTTTTTT TRBV2 NA NA TRBJ1-4
CASSRDPHGDMQYF TGTGCCAGCAGCCGGGATCCCCATGGAGATATGCAGTATTTT TRBV7-2 NA NA TRBJ2-3
CSKIVSGTDTQYF TGCTCAAAGATCGTGTCGGGTACAGATACGCAGTATTTT TRBV20-1 NA NA TRBJ2-3
CASSLSLRTGIQPQHF TGTGCCAGCAGTTTATCGCTTCGGACAGGGATACAGCCCCAGCATTTT TRBV27 TRBD1 NA TRBJ1-5
CATSRDPTNSPPHF TGTGCCACCAGCAGGGACCCTACCAATTCACCCCCCCACTTT TRBV15 NA NA TRBJ1-6
CASSPAPPLPNQPQHF TGTGCCAGCTCACCAGCACCTCCCCTCCCCAATCAGCCCCAGCATTTT TRBV18 NA NA TRBJ1-5
CSASLQPLSNQPQHF TGCAGTGCTAGTCTACAGCCTCTTAGCAATCAGCCCCAGCATTTT TRBV20-1 NA many TRBJ1-5
CASSFSPGQHKETQYF TGTGCCAGCAGCTTCTCCCCCGGACAGCACAAGGAGACCCAGTACTTC TRBV7-9 NA many TRBJ2-5
CASSPMGRETQYF TGTGCCAGCAGCCCAATGGGGCGGGAGACCCAGTACTTC TRBV7-9 NA many TRBJ2-5
CASSYSRGGDQETQYF TGTGCCAGCAGTTACTCGCGGGGGGGGGACCAAGAGACCCAGTACTTC TRBV6-5 TRBD2 NA TRBJ2-5
CASSWWGSGANVLTF TGTGCCAGCAGTTGGTGGGGGTCTGGGGCCAACGTCCTGACTTTC TRBV6-2/TRBV6-3 NA many TRBJ2-6
CASSPHRGPVTEAFF TGTGCCAGCAGCCCACACAGGGGGCCCGTCACTGAAGCTTTCTTT TRBV7-2 TRBD1 few TRBJ1-1
CASRPGLVVDYEQYF TGTGCCAGCAGACCCGGACTGGTGGTGGACTACGAGCAGTACTTC TRBV12-3/TRBV12-4 NA many TRBJ2-7
CASSLRLTREAAGELFF TGCGCCAGCAGCTTGCGTCTGACCAGGGAAGCGGCCGGGGAGCTGTTTTTT TRBV5-1 NA few TRBJ2-2
CASSPRNSYNEQFF TGTGCCAGCAGTCCTCGAAACTCCTACAATGAGCAGTTCTTC TRBV6-5 NA NA TRBJ2-1
CASSLEIGGTEAFF TGTGCCAGCAGCTTAGAGATAGGGGGCACTGAAGCTTTCTTT TRBV7-9 NA many TRBJ1-1
CASSLAAGSDTQYF TGTGCCAGCAGCTTAGCGGCAGGATCAGATACGCAGTATTTT TRBV7-2 NA many TRBJ2-3
CSATAGSVLYGYTF TGCAGTGCCACAGCGGGGTCGGTCCTCTATGGCTACACCTTC TRBV20-1 NA many TRBJ1-2
CASSFSGGKNTEAFF TGTGCCAGCAGCTTCTCAGGGGGCAAGAACACTGAAGCTTTCTTT TRBV7-2 TRBD1 NA TRBJ1-1
CASSYHGQGIQPQHF TGTGCCAGCAGTTACCACGGACAGGGGATTCAGCCCCAGCATTTT TRBV6-2/TRBV6-3 TRBD1 NA TRBJ1-5
CASSRNRGVGETQYF TGTGCCAGCAGCCGGAACAGGGGAGTGGGGGAGACCCAGTACTTC TRBV14 TRBD1 many TRBJ2-5
CASSRGTSGDYEQYF TGTGCCAGCAGCCGAGGGACTAGCGGGGACTACGAGCAGTACTTC TRBV7-6 TRBD2 many TRBJ2-7
CASGPGTGGPVVTNVLTF TGTGCCAGCGGACCCGGGACAGGGGGTCCCGTTGTGACCAACGTCCTGACTTTC TRBV27 TRBD1 many TRBJ2-6
CAGSGAGSYEQYF TGTGCCGGCTCGGGGGCCGGGTCCTACGAGCAGTACTTC TRBV6-5 NA few TRBJ2-7
CASSGGQVTDTQYF TGCGCCAGCAGCGGCGGACAGGTGACAGATACGCAGTATTTT TRBV5-1 TRBD1 NA TRBJ2-3
CAISEATGDMETQYF TGTGCCATCAGTGAGGCGACAGGGGATATGGAGACCCAGTACTTC TRBV10-3 TRBD1 NA TRBJ2-5
CASSYQGGARNQPQHF TGTGCCAGCAGTTACCAGGGCGGGGCGCGGAATCAGCCCCAGCATTTT TRBV6-2/TRBV6-3 NA few TRBJ1-5
CASSLSTGTTLHF TGTGCCAGCAGTTTATCGACCGGGACAACCCTCCACTTT TRBV7-9 NA NA TRBJ1-6
CACGLGPDTQYF TGTGCCTGCGGACTAGGACCAGATACGCAGTATTTT TRBV7-9 TRBD2 many TRBJ2-3
CASSLRVSGGTGELFF TGTGCCAGCAGCTTGAGGGTCTCAGGGGGAACCGGGGAGCTGTTTTTT TRBV7-2 TRBD1 few TRBJ2-2
CASSLETQRSNTQYF TGTGCCAGCAGCTTGGAAACCCAGAGATCGAATACGCAGTATTTT TRBV5-5 NA NA TRBJ2-3
CASSPPIRGRDTEAFF TGTGCCAGCAGTCCGCCGATCCGGGGTCGGGACACTGAAGCTTTCTTT TRBV28 NA NA TRBJ1-1
CSARYSGGRETQYF TGCAGTGCTAGATATAGCGGGGGACGAGAGACCCAGTACTTC TRBV20-1 TRBD2 many TRBJ2-5
CSARGGASTEAFF TGCAGTGCCCGAGGGGGGGCGAGCACTGAAGCTTTCTTT TRBV20-1 NA few TRBJ1-1
CASSPPGQNEQYF TGTGCCAGCTCACCGCCGGGACAGAACGAGCAGTACTTC TRBV18 TRBD1 many TRBJ2-7
CASSLVLARGDYGYTF TGCGCCAGCAGCTTGGTGTTGGCCAGGGGGGACTATGGCTACACCTTC TRBV5-1 TRBD1 many TRBJ1-2
CASRGTNSNQPQHF TGTGCCAGTCGTGGGACAAATAGCAATCAGCCCCAGCATTTT TRBV12-3/TRBV12-4 NA NA TRBJ1-5
CASSLVPGKNIQYF TGTGCCAGCAGCTTGGTCCCGGGGAAAAACATTCAGTACTTC TRBV5-5 NA many TRBJ2-4
CASTIQGLFNSPLHF TGTGCCAGCACCATACAGGGGTTATTCAATTCACCCCTCCACTTT TRBV7-2 TRBD1 NA TRBJ1-6
CASSLSGTSGYNEQFF TGTGCCAGCAGCCTCTCCGGGACTAGCGGTTACAATGAGCAGTTCTTC TRBV9 TRBD2 few TRBJ2-1
CSARTGGYYRYTF TGCAGTGCAAGGACAGGGGGGTATTATCGCTACACCTTC TRBV20-1 TRBD1 many TRBJ1-2
CSANRGLISYNEQFF TGCAGTGCTAACAGGGGTCTGATCTCCTACAATGAGCAGTTCTTC TRBV20-1 TRBD1 many TRBJ2-1
CASSQEEDSGTNVLTF TGTGCCAGCAGCCAAGAAGAGGATTCTGGGACCAACGTCCTGACTTTC TRBV4-2 NA NA TRBJ2-6
CASSNPGQGTDAQYF TGTGCCAGCAGCAATCCGGGACAGGGCACAGATGCGCAGTATTTT TRBV12-3/TRBV12-4 TRBD1 few TRBJ2-3
CASSSDTLGQPQHF TGTGCCAGCAGCTCCGACACCCTAGGGCAGCCCCAGCATTTT TRBV7-2 NA few TRBJ1-5
CASSQDEVAAKNTIYF TGTGCCAGCAGCCAAGATGAAGTAGCAGCAAAAAACACCATATATTTT TRBV3-1 NA NA TRBJ1-3
CASSQGVMGRGQGNTDTQYF TGCGCCAGCAGCCAAGGCGTTATGGGCCGGGGACAGGGCAACACAGATACGCAGTATTTT TRBV4-3 TRBD1 many TRBJ2-3
CASSLGNGQGDEQFF TGTGCTAGCAGCCTAGGAAATGGACAGGGGGATGAGCAGTTCTTC TRBV7-7 TRBD1 many TRBJ2-1
CASSQKLNTEAFF TGTGCCAGCAGCCAAAAGTTGAACACTGAAGCTTTCTTT TRBV6-2/TRBV6-3 NA few TRBJ1-1